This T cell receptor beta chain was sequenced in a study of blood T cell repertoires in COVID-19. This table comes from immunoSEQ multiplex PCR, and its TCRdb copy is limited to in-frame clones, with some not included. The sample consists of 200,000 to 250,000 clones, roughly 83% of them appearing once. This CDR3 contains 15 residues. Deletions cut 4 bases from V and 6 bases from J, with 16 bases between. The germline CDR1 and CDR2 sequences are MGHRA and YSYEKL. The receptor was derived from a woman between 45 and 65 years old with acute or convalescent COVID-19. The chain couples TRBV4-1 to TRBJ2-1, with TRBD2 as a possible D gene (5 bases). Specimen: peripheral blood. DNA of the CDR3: TGCGCCAGCAGCCCAACTAGATACACGGTCAATGAGCAGTTCTTC. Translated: CASSPTRYTVNEQFF.